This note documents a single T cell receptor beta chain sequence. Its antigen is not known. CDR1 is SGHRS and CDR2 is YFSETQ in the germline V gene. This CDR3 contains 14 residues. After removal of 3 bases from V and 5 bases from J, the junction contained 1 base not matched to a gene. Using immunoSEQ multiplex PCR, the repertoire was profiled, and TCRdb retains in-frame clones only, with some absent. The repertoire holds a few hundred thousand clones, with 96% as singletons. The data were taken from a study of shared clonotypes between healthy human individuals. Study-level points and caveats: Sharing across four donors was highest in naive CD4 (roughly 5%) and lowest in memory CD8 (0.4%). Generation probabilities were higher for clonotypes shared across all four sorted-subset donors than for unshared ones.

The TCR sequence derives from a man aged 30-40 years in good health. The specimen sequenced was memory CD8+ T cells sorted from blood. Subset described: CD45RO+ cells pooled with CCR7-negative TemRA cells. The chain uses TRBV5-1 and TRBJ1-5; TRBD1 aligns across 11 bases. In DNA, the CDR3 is TGCGCCAGCAGCTCGGGACAGGGGGATCAGCCCCAGCATTTT. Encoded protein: CASSSGQGDQPQHF.